The rows below give T cell receptor beta chains drawn from one sample of a study of blood T cell repertoires in COVID-19. Here immunoSEQ multiplex PCR was the method, and the copy in TCRdb shows in-frame clones only, minus some. The data hold approximately 250,000 clones, with over 75% observed a single time. Sequencing was done on a sample of peripheral blood. The receptors come from a human donor in a cohort sampled during active COVID-19. Each CDR3 is given with its conserved first and last residue. Each record gives: V gene, clone size, D gene, J gene, CDR3 protein, CDR3 DNA. D genes are given only for firm matches. Rows may omit the clone size; those that give it use once, few, many or a size class.

>TRBV23-1|.|TRBD1|TRBJ1-1
CASSPFSGTGNTEAFF
TGCGCCAGCAGCCCCTTCTCCGGGACAGGGAACACTGAAGCTTTCTTT
>TRBV5-1|.|TRBD1|TRBJ1-5
CASSPGQVSNQPQHF
TGCGCCAGCAGCCCGGGACAGGTTAGCAATCAGCCCCAGCATTTT
>TRBV28|.|.|TRBJ1-6
CASNSGPTNLHF
TGTGCCAGCAACAGCGGGCCGACAAACCTCCACTTT
>TRBV24-1|few|TRBD1|TRBJ1-5
CATQDRQFQPQHF
TGTGCCACCCAGGACAGGCAGTTTCAGCCCCAGCATTTT
>TRBV4-1|.|.|TRBJ2-1
CASSHALPSKDSNEQFF
TGCGCCAGCAGCCATGCCCTACCTTCAAAGGACAGTAATGAGCAGTTCTTC
>TRBV6-2/TRBV6-3|once|TRBD2|TRBJ2-1
CASSPLRSSGAYNEQFF
TGTGCCAGCAGTCCCTTACGGTCTAGCGGGGCCTACAATGAGCAGTTCTTC
>TRBV5-1|.|.|TRBJ1-1
CASSLETTNTEAFF
TGCGCCAGCAGCTTGGAGACAACCAACACTGAAGCTTTCTTT
>TRBV9|.|.|TRBJ1-1
CASAGRAGTEAFF
TGTGCCTCCGCAGGGAGGGCGGGCACTGAAGCTTTCTTT
>TRBV5-1|few|TRBD2|TRBJ2-1
CASSLAPAGGLTNEQFF
TGCGCCAGCAGCTTGGCCCCTGCGGGGGGGCTTACAAATGAGCAGTTCTTC
>TRBV3-1/TRBV3-2|.|TRBD1|TRBJ2-3
CASSQDRGRGDTQYF
TGTGCCAGCAGCCAAGACAGGGGGCGGGGAGATACGCAGTATTTT
>TRBV5-5|.|.|TRBJ1-6
CASSFPGGSPLHF
TGTGCCAGCAGTTTCCCCGGGGGTTCACCCCTCCACTTT
>TRBV11-1|.|.|TRBJ2-7
CASSSQGSEQYF
TGTGCCAGCAGCTCACAGGGATCCGAGCAGTACTTC
>TRBV19|.|.|TRBJ1-2
CASLQGRESYGYTF
TGTGCCAGCCTACAGGGAAGGGAATCCTATGGCTACACCTTC
>TRBV14|.|TRBD1|TRBJ2-2
CASNTGGIGELFF
TGTGCCAGTAATACAGGGGGCATCGGGGAGCTGTTTTTT
>TRBV5-5|.|.|TRBJ2-1
CASSSPGHRAPGRQFF
TGTGCCAGCAGCTCCCCGGGACATCGGGCCCCCGGGCGGCAGTTCTTC
>TRBV4-1|few|.|TRBJ2-7
CASSQDLQGGEQYF
TGCGCCAGCAGCCAAGATCTACAGGGTGGCGAGCAGTACTTC
>TRBV27|.|.|TRBJ2-2
CASSPLGVAENTGELFF
TGTGCCAGCAGTCCCCTGGGGGTAGCGGAAAACACCGGGGAGCTGTTTTTT
>TRBV10-1|.|TRBD2|TRBJ2-2
CASSALAGGPTGELFF
TGCGCCAGCAGTGCCCTAGCGGGGGGTCCCACCGGGGAGCTGTTTTTT
>TRBV6-1|.|TRBD1|TRBJ2-1
CASSALGQGPYNEQFF
TGTGCCAGCAGTGCTCTAGGACAGGGACCCTACAATGAGCAGTTCTTC
>TRBV5-8|.|.|TRBJ2-5
CASSPSGTRTQYF
TGTGCCAGCAGCCCCAGCGGTACTCGGACCCAGTACTTC
>TRBV5-1|.|.|TRBJ1-3
CASSSQGNTIYF
TGCGCCAGCAGCTCCCAGGGAAACACCATATATTTT
>TRBV7-8|once|TRBD1|TRBJ1-5
CASSLRGTGSNQPQHF
TGTGCCAGCAGCTTAAGGGGGACAGGGAGTAATCAGCCCCAGCATTTT
>TRBV15|.|TRBD1|TRBJ2-7
CATSRGQTYEQYF
TGTGCCACCAGCAGGGGACAGACCTACGAGCAGTACTTC
>TRBV6-5|.|.|TRBJ1-3
CASRPRGTGNTIYF
TGTGCCAGCAGACCTAGGGGTACGGGAAACACCATATATTTT
>TRBV6-2/TRBV6-3|few|TRBD1|TRBJ1-2
CASSSERTPGQKINGYTF
TGTGCCAGCAGCTCTGAAAGGACTCCGGGACAGAAAATAAACGGCTACACCTTC
>TRBV21-1|once|.|TRBJ2-7
CASRTPGTVTHEQYF
TGTGCCAGCAGAACACCCGGGACAGTTACTCACGAGCAGTACTTC
>TRBV6-5|.|.|TRBJ1-3
CASSVDRSSGNTIYF
TGTGCCAGCAGCGTTGACAGGAGCTCTGGAAACACCATATATTTT
>TRBV19|.|TRBD1|TRBJ2-4
CASSGLGQAIAKNIQYF
TGTGCCAGTAGTGGGCTGGGACAGGCTATAGCCAAAAACATTCAGTACTTC
>TRBV4-3|few|TRBD1|TRBJ1-6
CASSRDRGRSPLHF
TGCGCCAGCAGCCGGGACAGGGGAAGGTCACCCCTCCACTTT
>TRBV24-1|.|TRBD2|TRBJ2-5
CATSDAGGQETQYF
TGTGCCACCAGTGATGCGGGGGGGCAAGAGACCCAGTACTTC
>TRBV7-2|.|.|TRBJ2-4
CASSLLGQNIQYF
TGTGCCAGCAGCTTGCTTGGACAGAACATTCAGTACTTC
>TRBV15|.|TRBD1|TRBJ1-5
CATSRDRWRTGPNQPQHF
TGTGCCACCAGCAGAGATCGTTGGCGGACAGGGCCCAATCAGCCCCAGCATTTT
>TRBV28|.|.|TRBJ1-6
CASSSPGTLALPLHF
TGTGCCAGCAGTTCGCCCGGGACACTGGCTCTACCCCTCCACTTT
>TRBV7-3|.|TRBD2|TRBJ2-1
CASSAGLAGTSEQFF
TGTGCCAGCAGCGCCGGACTAGCGGGTACAAGTGAGCAGTTCTTC
>TRBV4-1|.|.|TRBJ2-6
CASSRPDSGANVLTF
TGCGCCAGCAGCCGGCCCGACTCTGGGGCCAACGTCCTGACTTTC
>TRBV1|.|.|TRBJ2-3
CTSSPLAGVTDTQYF
TGCACCAGCAGCCCATTAGCGGGAGTAACAGATACGCAGTATTTT
>TRBV28|.|TRBD2|TRBJ2-3
CASSPWGVAGGTSTDTQYF
TGTGCCAGCAGTCCATGGGGGGTAGCGGGAGGGACTAGCACAGATACGCAGTATTTT
>TRBV4-1|.|.|TRBJ1-1
CASSQEYGGFVYAAFF
TGCGCCAGCAGCCAAGAGTACGGGGGATTCGTCTATGCAGCTTTCTTT
>TRBV5-4|.|.|TRBJ1-2
CASSFDRRSGYTF
TGTGCCAGCAGCTTTGACAGGCGGAGCGGCTACACCTTC
>TRBV6-5|few|.|TRBJ1-4
CASSYSRDNEKLFF
TGTGCCAGCAGTTACTCTAGAGATAATGAAAAACTGTTTTTT
>TRBV28|.|.|TRBJ1-2
CASSRSNYGYTF
TGTGCCAGCAGCCGGAGTAACTATGGCTACACCTTC
>TRBV5-5|.|TRBD1|TRBJ2-3
CASSLGGTGAADTQYF
TGTGCCAGCAGCTTGGGGGGGACAGGGGCGGCAGATACGCAGTATTTT
>TRBV5-6|.|.|TRBJ2-5
CASSLRGNNYGTQYF
TGTGCCAGCAGCTTGAGGGGGAACAACTACGGGACCCAGTACTTC
>TRBV5-1|few|TRBD1|TRBJ1-4
CASSPMGQGHEKLFF
TGCGCCAGCTCTCCTATGGGACAGGGGCATGAAAAACTGTTTTTT
>TRBV6-6|.|TRBD1|TRBJ1-1
CASSYSGTGGSGEAFF
TGTGCCAGCAGTTACTCCGGGACAGGGGGCTCGGGTGAAGCTTTCTTT
>TRBV6-5|.|.|TRBJ1-6
CASSYSRGGNSPLHF
TGTGCCAGCAGTTACTCGAGAGGGGGTAATTCACCCCTCCACTTT
>TRBV5-1|.|TRBD2|TRBJ2-5
CASSPRLAGRQETQYF
TGCGCCAGCAGCCCCCGCCTAGCGGGAAGGCAAGAGACCCAGTACTTC
>TRBV15|.|.|TRBJ2-7
CATSADLPSSYEQYF
TGTGCCACCAGCGCGGATCTCCCTTCCTCCTACGAGCAGTACTTC
>TRBV29-1|once|.|TRBJ1-2
CSVAARANYGYTF
TGCAGCGTTGCAGCCCGGGCTAACTATGGCTACACCTTC
>TRBV5-5|once|TRBD1|TRBJ1-2
CASSREGQGFYGYTF
TGTGCCAGCAGCCGGGAAGGACAGGGGTTCTATGGCTACACCTTC
>TRBV28|.|.|TRBJ1-5
CASRGGNQPQHF
TGTGCCTCCCGGGGGGGGAATCAGCCCCAGCATTTT
>TRBV7-2|.|TRBD1|TRBJ2-2
CASFGQGNTGELFF
TGTGCCAGTTTTGGACAGGGGAACACCGGGGAGCTGTTTTTT
>TRBV27|.|.|TRBJ1-5
CASSLSRLGNQPQHF
TGTGCCAGCAGTTTAAGCAGGCTGGGCAATCAGCCCCAGCATTTT
>TRBV7-2|.|.|TRBJ2-1
CASSPGNEQFF
TGTGCCAGCAGCCCCGGCAATGAGCAGTTCTTC
>TRBV28|once|TRBD1|TRBJ2-7
CASRGTESYEQYF
TGTGCCAGCAGGGGGACAGAATCCTACGAGCAGTACTTC
>TRBV2|few|.|TRBJ1-1
CASSGQTMNTEAFF
TGTGCCAGCAGTGGACAGACCATGAACACTGAAGCTTTCTTT
>TRBV4-1|.|TRBD1|TRBJ1-1
CASSQGGQGGMKAFF
TGCGCCAGCAGCCAAGGTGGACAGGGGGGGATGAAAGCTTTCTTT
>TRBV12-3/TRBV12-4|.|.|TRBJ2-7
CASSFPGYEQYF
TGTGCCAGCAGTTTTCCCGGGTACGAGCAGTACTTC